Included here is one TCR beta chain sequence, with context. Its antigen is as yet unknown. This entry comes from a study of CD8 T cells in ankylosing spondylitis. Points from the study as a whole: Previous work reported some of these motif variants in the synovial fluid and blood of reactive arthritis. A TCR beta motif of roughly eight highly homologous variants seemed to mark ankylosing spondylitis blood.

Trimming cost V 4 bases and J 8 bases, with 11 bases left between them. CDR1 is SNHLY, CDR2 FYNNEI, per germline. The CDR3 spans 12 residues. Quantitative barcoded 5'-RACE was used to prepare TCR beta libraries. TCRdb itself ran the 5' RACE reads through MiXCR, one entry per CDR3 protein. The profile covers 200,000 to 300,000 distinct CDR3 sequences, with roughly a tenth appearing a single time and approximately 6.6% taken by the ten largest. The TCR comes from a male donor with ankylosing spondylitis or in good health (not recorded which). The chain carries TRBV2 and TRBJ1-2; possibly TRBD1 for D (5 bases). The sequenced sample consisted of blood, either unsorted or a sorted T cell fraction (not recorded which). The CDR3 region has the DNA TGTGCCAGCAGTGTAGGGGTCTACGGCTACACCTTC. Translation gives CASSVGVYGYTF.